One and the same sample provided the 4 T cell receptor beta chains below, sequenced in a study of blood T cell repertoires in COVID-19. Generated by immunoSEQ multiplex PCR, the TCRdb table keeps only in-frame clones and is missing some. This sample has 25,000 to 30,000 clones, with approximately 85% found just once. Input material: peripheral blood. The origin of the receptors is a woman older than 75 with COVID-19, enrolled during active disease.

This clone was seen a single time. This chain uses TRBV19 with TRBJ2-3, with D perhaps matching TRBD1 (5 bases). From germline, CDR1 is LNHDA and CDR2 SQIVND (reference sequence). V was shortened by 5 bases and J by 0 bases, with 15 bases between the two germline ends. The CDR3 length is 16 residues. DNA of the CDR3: TGTGCCAGTAGTGCATACAGGACCGCGAGCACAGATACGCAGTATTTT. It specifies CASSAYRTASTDTQYF. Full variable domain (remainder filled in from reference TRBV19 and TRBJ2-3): DGGITQSPKYLFRKEGQNVTLSCEQNLNHDAMYWYRQDPGQGLRLIYYSQIVNDFQKGDIAEGYSVSREKKESFPLTVTSAQKNPTAFYLCASSAYRTASTDTQYFGPGTRLTVL.

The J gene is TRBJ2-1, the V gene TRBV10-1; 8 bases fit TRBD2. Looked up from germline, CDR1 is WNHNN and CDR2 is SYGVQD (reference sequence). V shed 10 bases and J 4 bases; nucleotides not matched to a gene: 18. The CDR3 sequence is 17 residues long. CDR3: CATIHFHRTSPYNEQFF. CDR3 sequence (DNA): TGCGCCACCATACATTTCCATCGGACTAGCCCTTACAATGAGCAGTTCTTC.

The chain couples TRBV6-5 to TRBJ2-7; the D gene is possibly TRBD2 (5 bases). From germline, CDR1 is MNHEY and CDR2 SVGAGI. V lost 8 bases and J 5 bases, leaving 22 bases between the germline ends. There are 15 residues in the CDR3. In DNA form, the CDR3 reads TGTGCCAGCGACAAAAGCCTCCCGGGGAGAGACGAGCAGTACTTC. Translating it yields CASDKSLPGRDEQYF.

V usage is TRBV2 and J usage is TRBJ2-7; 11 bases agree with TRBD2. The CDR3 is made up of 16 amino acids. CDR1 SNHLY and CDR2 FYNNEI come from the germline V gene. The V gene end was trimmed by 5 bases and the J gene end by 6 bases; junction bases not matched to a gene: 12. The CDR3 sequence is CASSQSVAGGPGEQYF. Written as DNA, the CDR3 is TGTGCCAGCAGTCAATCCGTAGCGGGGGGGCCCGGCGAGCAGTACTTC.